The entry below describes one T cell receptor (beta chain). This sample is part of a study of shared T cell receptors in the human thymus. Clones were read by immunoSEQ multiplex PCR, and TCRdb kept only the in-frame ones, dropping some. The data show 700,000 or so clones, 70% to 90% seen once. In germline, CDR1 is SGHTA, CDR2 FQGNSA. This CDR3 contains 17 residues. V was clipped by 1 base and J by 0 bases; unmatched bases: 6. These data also featured in a second study, about human thymus T cells. From that study: The authors found apparently biased V and J gene usage in thymic and blood repertoires. Related research examined unrelated individuals and reported that their thymic repertoires overlapped highly.

Sample: thymocytes. The TCR sequence derives from a girl under three years old with a congenital heart defect. The chain has TRBV7-2 and TRBJ2-7; 10 bases align to TRBD1. DNA of the CDR3: TGTGCCAGCAGCTTAGGATCGCGACAGGGGGCCTCCTACGAGCAGTACTTC. Translated, it gives CASSLGSRQGASYEQYF. Looking up the rest from reference TRBV7-2 and TRBJ2-7 gives the full variable domain: GAGVSQSPSNKVTEKGKDVELRCDPISGHTALYWYRQSLGQGLEFLIYFQGNSAPDKSGLPSDRFSAERTGGSVSTLTIQRTQQEDSAVYLCASSLGSRQGASYEQYFGPGTRLTVT.